This TCR beta chain emerged from a study of blood T cell repertoires in COVID-19. In the original analysis: Estimation of nucleated cell counts relied on the amplification of reference gene primers. TCRdb's table, derived via immunoSEQ multiplex PCR, lists solely in-frame clones and lacks some. The V and J calls and clone size come from that table; D and trimming were worked out from the DNA. The sample lists approximately 440,000 clones; about 91% were seen once. This clonotype was sampled from a woman aged 45-60 years with COVID-19, enrolled during active disease. Sequenced sample: peripheral blood.

The DNA for the CDR3 is TGTGCCACCAGTCCAGGGGGTGATTATGGCTACACCTTC. Translated, it gives CATSPGGDYGYTF. This sequence joins TRBV15 and TRBJ1-2, with TRBD1 matching over 7 bases. Germline values: CDR1 LNHNV, CDR2 YYDKDF (reference sequence). V was pared by 6 bases and J by 5 bases, with 6 bases of the junction left unmatched. The CDR3 runs 13 residues.